This T cell receptor (beta chain) was obtained from a study of human T cells and chemical hapten exposure. Study-wide points: No shift was seen in TCRs above 1 in 1000 frequency with DPC sensitization. Expanded TCRs produced significantly more large CDR3 similarity clusters than controls did.

Stated time point: pre-sensitization, week 0. Treatment denoted: therapeutic diphenylcyclopropenone sensitization with weekly scalp DPC. The sample holds a few counts of this clonotype. What it binds is not known. As the library was built, unique molecular identifiers were attached to individual cDNA molecules. Per the authors' pipeline: Counts of TCRs in each sample centred on a median of around 96,000 and extended from approximately 20,000 to 700,000. TCRdb recomputed calls from the RACE reads with MiXCR, one row per CDR3 protein. For this entry, the V and J calls and clone size follow TCRdb and not the study's own pipeline. The table includes roughly 64,000 distinct CDR3 sequences, approximately 10% detected once. Germline V gives CDR1 SGHAT, CDR2 FQNNGV. V lost 5 bases and J 1 base, leaving 16 bases between the germline ends. This CDR3 has 16 amino acids.

The V and J genes are TRBV11-2 and TRBJ2-3, with TRBD2 as a possible D gene (5 bases). The source of this sequence is a woman between 35 and 50 years old with alopecia areata. Some clones in this sample may be carry-over from other donors' samples. The sample consisted of whole blood, taken in connection with sensitization to the hapten diphenylcyclopropenone (DPC). Here the CDR3 DNA reads TGTGCCAGCAGCACCCCCCCGGGGTGGCGCACAGATACGCAGTATTTT. This codes for CASSTPPGWRTDTQYF.